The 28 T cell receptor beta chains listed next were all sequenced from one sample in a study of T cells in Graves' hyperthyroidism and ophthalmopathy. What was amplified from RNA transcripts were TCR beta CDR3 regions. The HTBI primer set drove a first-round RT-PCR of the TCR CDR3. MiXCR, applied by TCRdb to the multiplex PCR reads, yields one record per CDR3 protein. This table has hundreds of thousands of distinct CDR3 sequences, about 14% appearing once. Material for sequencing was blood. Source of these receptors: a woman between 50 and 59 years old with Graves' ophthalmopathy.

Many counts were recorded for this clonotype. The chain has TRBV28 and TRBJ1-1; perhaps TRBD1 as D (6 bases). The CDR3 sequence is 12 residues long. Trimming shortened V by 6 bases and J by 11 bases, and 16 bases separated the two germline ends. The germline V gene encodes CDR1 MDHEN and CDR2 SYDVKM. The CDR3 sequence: CASSPPGTKAFF. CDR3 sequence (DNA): TGTGCCAGCAGCCCACCCGGGACAAAGGCTTTCTTT.

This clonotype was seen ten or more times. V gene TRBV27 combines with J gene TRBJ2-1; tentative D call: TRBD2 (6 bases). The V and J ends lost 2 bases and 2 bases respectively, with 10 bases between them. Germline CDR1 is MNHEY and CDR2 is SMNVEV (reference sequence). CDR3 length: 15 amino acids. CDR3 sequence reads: CASSLAGSAYNEQFF. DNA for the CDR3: TGTGCCAGCAGTTTAGCGGGAAGCGCCTACAATGAGCAGTTCTTC.

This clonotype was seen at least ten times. The CDR3 nucleotides read TGTGCCAGCAGCTCGGCGGGAGGCGGGAGCACAGATACGCAGTATTTT. Encoded protein: CASSSAGGGSTDTQYF. J is TRBJ2-3 and V is TRBV13, with 8 nucleotides matching TRBD2. CDR3 length: 16 amino acids. Germline V gene sequence: CDR1 PRHDT, CDR2 FYEKMQ (reference sequence). V shed 4 bases and J 0 bases; nucleotides not matched to a gene: 6.

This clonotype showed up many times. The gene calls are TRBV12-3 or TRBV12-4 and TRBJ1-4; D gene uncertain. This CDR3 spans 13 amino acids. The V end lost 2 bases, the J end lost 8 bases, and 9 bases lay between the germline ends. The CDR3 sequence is CASSLLGGEKLFF. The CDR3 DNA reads TGTGCCAGCAGTTTACTCGGAGGGGAAAAACTGTTTTTT.

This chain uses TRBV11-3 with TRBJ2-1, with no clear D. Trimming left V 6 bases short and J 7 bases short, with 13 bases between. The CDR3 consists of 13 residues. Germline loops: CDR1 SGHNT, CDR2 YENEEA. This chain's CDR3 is CASRPLLGNEQFF. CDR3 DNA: TGTGCCAGCAGACCGCTCTTGGGGAATGAGCAGTTCTTC.

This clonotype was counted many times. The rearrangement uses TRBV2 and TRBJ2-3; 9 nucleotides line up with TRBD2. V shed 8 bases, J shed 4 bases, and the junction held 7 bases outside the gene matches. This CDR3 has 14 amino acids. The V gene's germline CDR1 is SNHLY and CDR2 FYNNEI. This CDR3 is CASQLAGRSDTQYF. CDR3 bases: TGTGCCAGCCAGCTAGCGGGAAGGTCAGATACGCAGTATTTT.

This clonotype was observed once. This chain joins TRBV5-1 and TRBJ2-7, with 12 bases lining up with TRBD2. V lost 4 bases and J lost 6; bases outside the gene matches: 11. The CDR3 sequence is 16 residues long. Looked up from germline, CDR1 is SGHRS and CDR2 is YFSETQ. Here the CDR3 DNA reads TGCGCCAGCAGCGCGGATCTAGCGGGAGGGAATGGCGAGCAGTACTTC. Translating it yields CASSADLAGGNGEQYF.

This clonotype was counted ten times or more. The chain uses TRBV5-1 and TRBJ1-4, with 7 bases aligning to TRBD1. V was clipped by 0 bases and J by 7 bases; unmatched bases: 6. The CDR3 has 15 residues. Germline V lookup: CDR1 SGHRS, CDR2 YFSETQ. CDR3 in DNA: TGCGCCAGCAGCTTGGAAGGGGGCCTGGGTGAAAAACTGTTTTTT. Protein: CASSLEGGLGEKLFF.

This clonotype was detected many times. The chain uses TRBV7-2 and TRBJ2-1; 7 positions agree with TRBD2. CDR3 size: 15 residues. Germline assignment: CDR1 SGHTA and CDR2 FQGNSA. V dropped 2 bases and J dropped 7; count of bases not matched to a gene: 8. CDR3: CASSLTAGEWNEQFF. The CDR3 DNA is TGTGCCAGCAGCTTAACGGCGGGAGAGTGGAATGAGCAGTTCTTC.

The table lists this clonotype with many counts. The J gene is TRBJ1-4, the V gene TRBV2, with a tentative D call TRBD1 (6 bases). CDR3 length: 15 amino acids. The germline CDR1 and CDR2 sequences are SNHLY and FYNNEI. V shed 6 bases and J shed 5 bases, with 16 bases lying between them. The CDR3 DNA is TGTGCCAGCAGGTTACCCCGGGACAAGAATGAAAAACTGTTTTTT. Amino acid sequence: CASRLPRDKNEKLFF.

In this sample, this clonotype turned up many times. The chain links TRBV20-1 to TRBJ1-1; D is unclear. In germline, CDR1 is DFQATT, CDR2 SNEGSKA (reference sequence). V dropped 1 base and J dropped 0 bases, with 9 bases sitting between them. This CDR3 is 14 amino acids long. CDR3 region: CSARGLRLNTEAFF. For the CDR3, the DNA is TGCAGTGCTAGAGGGCTCAGGTTGAACACTGAAGCTTTCTTT.

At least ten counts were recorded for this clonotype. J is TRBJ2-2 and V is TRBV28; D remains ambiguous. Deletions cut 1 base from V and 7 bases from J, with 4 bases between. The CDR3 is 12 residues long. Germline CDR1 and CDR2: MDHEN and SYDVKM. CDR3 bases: TGTGCCAGCAGTTTATCTAGCGGGGAGCTGTTTTTT. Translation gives CASSLSSGELFF.

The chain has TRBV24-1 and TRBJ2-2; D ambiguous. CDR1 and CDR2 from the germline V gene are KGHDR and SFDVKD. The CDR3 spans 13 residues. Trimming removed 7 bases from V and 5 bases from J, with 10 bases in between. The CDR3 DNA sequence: TGTGCCACCAGCAGTACGGCTACCGGGGAGCTGTTTTTT. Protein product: CATSSTATGELFF.

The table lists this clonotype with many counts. The CDR3 reads CASSAGQGIEAFF. CDR3 coding DNA: TGTGCCAGCAGTGCGGGACAGGGTATTGAAGCTTTCTTT. V and J are TRBV2 and TRBJ1-1, with 9 bases identical to TRBD1. CDR1 and CDR2 from the germline V gene are SNHLY and FYNNEI. CDR3 size: 13 residues. With 4 bases clipped from V and 7 bases from J, the junction kept 4 bases outside the gene matches. The full variable domain, in which reference TRBV2 and TRBJ1-1 provide the parts outside the CDR3, is EPEVTQTPSHQVTQMGQEVILRCVPISNHLYFYWYRQILGQKVEFLVSFYNNEISEKSEIFDDQFSVERPDGSNFTLKIRSTKLEDSAMYFCASSAGQGIEAFFGQGTRLTVV.

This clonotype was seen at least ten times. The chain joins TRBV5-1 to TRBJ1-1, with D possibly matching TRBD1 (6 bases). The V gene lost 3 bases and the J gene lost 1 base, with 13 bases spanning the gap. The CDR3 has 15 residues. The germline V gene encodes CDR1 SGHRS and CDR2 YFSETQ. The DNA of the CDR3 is TGCGCCAGCAGCTACCGGGGGGGACAGAACACTGAAGCTTTCTTT. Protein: CASSYRGGQNTEAFF.

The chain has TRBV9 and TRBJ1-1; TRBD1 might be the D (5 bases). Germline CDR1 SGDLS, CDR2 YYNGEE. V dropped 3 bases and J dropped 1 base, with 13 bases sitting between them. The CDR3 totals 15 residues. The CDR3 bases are TGTGCCAGCAGCGGAACCGGGACTGGGAACACTGAAGCTTTCTTT. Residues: CASSGTGTGNTEAFF.

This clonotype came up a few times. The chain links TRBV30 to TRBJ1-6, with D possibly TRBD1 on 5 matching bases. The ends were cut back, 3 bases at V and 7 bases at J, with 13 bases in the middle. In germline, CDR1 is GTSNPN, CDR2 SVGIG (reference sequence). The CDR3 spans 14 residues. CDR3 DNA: TGTGCCTGGAGGACCGGGACGGACAATTCACCCCTCCACTTT. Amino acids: CAWRTGTDNSPLHF.

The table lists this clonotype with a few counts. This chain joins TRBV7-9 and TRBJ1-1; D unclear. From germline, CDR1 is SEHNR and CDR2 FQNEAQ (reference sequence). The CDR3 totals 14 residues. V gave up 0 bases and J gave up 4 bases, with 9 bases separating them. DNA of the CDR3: TGTGCCAGCAGCTTAGCAGAGGTGAGCACTGAAGCTTTCTTT. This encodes CASSLAEVSTEAFF.

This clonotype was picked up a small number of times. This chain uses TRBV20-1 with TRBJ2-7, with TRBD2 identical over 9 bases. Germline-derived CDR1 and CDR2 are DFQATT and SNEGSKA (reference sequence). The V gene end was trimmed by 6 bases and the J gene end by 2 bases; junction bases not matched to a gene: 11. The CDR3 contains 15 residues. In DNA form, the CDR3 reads TGCAGTGCCGCGCACCTAGCGGGAAGTCCCTACGAGCAGTACTTC. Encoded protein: CSAAHLAGSPYEQYF.

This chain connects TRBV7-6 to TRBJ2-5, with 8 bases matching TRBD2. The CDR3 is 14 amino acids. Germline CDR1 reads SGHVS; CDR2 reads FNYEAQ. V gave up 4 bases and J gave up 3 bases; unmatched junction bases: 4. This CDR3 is CASSSGAGEETQYF. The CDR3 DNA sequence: TGTGCCAGCAGCTCTGGAGCGGGAGAAGAGACCCAGTACTTC.

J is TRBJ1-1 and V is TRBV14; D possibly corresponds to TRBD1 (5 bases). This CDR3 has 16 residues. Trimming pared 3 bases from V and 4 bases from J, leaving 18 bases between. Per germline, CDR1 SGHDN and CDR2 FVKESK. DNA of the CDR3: TGTGCCAGCAGCCATCAGATAGGTGGGGCTTCCACTGAAGCTTTCTTT. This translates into CASSHQIGGASTEAFF.

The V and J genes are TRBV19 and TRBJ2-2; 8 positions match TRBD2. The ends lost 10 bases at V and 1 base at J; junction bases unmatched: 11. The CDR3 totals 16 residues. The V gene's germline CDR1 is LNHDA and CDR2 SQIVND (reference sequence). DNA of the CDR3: TGTGCCACCTTATATCGGGGGGGGCAGAACACCGGGGAGCTGTTTTTT. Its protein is CATLYRGGQNTGELFF.

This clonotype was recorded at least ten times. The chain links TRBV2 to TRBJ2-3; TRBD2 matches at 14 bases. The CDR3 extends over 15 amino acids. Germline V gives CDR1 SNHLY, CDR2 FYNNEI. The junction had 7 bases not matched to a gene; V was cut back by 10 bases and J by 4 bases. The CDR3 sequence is CATMLGLAGADTQYF. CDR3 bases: TGTGCCACCATGTTGGGACTAGCGGGAGCAGATACGCAGTATTTT.

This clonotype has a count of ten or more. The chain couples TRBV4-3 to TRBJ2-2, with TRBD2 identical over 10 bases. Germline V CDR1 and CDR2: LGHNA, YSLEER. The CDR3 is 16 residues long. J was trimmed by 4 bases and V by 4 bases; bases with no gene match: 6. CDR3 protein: CASSPRSGGGTGELFF. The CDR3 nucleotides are TGCGCCAGCAGCCCGAGAAGCGGGGGGGGCACCGGGGAGCTGTTTTTT.

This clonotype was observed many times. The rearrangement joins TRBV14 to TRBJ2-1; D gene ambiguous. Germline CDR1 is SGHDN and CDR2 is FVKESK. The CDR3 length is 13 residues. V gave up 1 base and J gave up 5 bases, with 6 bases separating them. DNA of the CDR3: TGTGCCAGCAGCCAAGCGTCCGACAATGAGCAGTTCTTC. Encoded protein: CASSQASDNEQFF.

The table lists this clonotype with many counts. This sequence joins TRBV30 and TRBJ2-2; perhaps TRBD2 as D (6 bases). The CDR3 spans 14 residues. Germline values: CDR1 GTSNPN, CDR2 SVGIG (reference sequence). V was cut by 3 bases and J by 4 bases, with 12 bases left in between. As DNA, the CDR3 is TGTGCCTGGAGCGGGGAGACTAGCACCGGGGAGCTGTTTTTT. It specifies CAWSGETSTGELFF.

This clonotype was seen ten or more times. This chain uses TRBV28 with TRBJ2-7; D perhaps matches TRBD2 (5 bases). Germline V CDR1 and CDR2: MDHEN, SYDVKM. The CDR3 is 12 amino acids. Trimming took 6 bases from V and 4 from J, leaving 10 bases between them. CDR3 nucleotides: TGTGCCAGCAGACCCGGGGAATACGAGCAGTACTTC. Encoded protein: CASRPGEYEQYF. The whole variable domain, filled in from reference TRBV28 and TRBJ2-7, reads DVKVTQSSRYLVKRTGEKVFLECVQDMDHENMFWYRQDPGLGLRLIYFSYDVKMKEKGDIPEGYSVSREKKERFSLILESASTNQTSMYLCASRPGEYEQYFGPGTRLTVT.

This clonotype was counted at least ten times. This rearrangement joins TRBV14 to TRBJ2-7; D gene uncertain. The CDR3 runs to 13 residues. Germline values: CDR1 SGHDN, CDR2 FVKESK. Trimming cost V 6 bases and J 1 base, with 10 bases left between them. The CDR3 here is CASRGAASYEQYF. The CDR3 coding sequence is TGTGCCAGCAGAGGTGCAGCTTCCTACGAGCAGTACTTC. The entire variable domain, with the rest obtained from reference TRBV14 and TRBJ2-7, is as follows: EAGVTQFPSHSVIEKGQTVTLRCDPISGHDNLYWYRRVMGKEIKFLLHFVKESKQDESGMPNNRFLAERTGGTYSTLKVQPAELEDSGVYFCASRGAASYEQYFGPGTRLTVT.